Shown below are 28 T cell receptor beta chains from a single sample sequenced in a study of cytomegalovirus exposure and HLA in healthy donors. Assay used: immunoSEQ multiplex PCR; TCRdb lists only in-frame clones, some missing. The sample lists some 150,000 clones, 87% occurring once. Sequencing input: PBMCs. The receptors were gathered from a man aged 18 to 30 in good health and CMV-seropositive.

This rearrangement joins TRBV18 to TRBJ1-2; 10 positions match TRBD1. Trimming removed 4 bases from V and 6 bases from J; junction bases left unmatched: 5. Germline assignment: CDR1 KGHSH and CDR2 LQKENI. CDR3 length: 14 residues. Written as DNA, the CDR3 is TGTGCCAGCTCACAGGGACAGGGGAGAGATGGCTACACCTTC. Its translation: CASSQGQGRDGYTF. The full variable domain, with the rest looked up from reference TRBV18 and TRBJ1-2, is NAGVMQNPRHLVRRRGQEARLRCSPMKGHSHVYWYRQLPEEGLKFMVYLQKENIIDESGMPKERFSAEFPKEGPSILRIQQVVRGDSAAYFCASSQGQGRDGYTFGSGTRLTVV.

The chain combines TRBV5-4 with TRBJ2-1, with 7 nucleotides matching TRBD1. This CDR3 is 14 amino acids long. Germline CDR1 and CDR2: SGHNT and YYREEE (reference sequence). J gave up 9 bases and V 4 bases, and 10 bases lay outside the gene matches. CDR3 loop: CASSHYDREGEQFF. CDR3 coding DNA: TGTGCCAGCAGCCACTATGACAGGGAAGGTGAGCAGTTCTTC.

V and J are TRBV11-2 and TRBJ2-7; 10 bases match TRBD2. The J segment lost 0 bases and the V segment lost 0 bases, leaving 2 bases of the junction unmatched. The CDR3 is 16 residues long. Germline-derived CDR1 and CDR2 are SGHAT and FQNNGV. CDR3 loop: CASSLDASGSSYEQYF. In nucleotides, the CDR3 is TGTGCCAGCAGCTTAGATGCTAGCGGGAGCTCCTACGAGCAGTACTTC.

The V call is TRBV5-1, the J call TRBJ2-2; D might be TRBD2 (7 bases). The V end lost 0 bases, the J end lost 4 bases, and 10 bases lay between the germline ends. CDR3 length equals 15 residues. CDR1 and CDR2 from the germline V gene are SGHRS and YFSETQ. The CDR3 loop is CASSLAGEGTGELFF. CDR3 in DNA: TGCGCCAGCAGCTTGGCAGGGGAGGGCACCGGGGAGCTGTTTTTT.

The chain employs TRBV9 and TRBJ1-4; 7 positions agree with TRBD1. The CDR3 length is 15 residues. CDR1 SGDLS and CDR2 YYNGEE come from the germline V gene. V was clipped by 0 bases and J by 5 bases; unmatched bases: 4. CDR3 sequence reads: CASSVGGTANEKLFF. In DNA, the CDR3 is TGTGCCAGCAGCGTAGGGGGGACAGCGAATGAAAAACTGTTTTTT.

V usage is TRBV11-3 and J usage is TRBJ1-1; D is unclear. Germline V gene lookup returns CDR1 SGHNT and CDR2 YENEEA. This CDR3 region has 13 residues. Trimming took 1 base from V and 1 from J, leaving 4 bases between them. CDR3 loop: CASSLAENTEAFF. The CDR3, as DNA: TGTGCCAGCAGCTTAGCAGAGAACACTGAAGCTTTCTTT.

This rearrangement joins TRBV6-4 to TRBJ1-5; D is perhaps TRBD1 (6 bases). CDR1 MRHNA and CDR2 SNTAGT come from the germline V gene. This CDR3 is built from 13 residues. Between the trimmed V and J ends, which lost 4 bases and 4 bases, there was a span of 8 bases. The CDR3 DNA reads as TGTGCCAGCAGTGGGACAGTAAATCAGCCCCAGCATTTT. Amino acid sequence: CASSGTVNQPQHF.

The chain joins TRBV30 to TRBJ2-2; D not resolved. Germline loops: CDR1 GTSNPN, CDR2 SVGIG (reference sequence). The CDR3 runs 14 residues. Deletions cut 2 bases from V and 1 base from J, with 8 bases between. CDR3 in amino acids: CAWSLDQNTGELFF. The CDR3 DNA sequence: TGTGCCTGGAGTCTAGATCAGAACACCGGGGAGCTGTTTTTT.

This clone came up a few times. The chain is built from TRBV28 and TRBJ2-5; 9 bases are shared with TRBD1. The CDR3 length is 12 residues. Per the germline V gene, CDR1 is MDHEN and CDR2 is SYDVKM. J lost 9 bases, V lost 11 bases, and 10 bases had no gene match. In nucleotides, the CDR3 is TGTGCCGCGGAGGGACAGGGCAGGGCCCAGTACTTC. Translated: CAAEGQGRAQYF.

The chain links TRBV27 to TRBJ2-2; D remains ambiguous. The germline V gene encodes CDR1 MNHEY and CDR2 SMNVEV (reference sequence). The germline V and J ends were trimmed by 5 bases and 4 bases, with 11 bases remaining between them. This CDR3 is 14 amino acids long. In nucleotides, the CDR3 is TGTGCCAGCAGTCCCCGATTGAGCACCGGGGAGCTGTTTTTT. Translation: CASSPRLSTGELFF.

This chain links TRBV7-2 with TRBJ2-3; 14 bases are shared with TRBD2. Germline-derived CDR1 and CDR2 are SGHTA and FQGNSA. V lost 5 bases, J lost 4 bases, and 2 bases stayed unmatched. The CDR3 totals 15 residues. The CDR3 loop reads CASSPTSGGADTQYF. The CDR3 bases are TGTGCCAGCAGCCCGACTAGCGGGGGGGCAGATACGCAGTATTTT.

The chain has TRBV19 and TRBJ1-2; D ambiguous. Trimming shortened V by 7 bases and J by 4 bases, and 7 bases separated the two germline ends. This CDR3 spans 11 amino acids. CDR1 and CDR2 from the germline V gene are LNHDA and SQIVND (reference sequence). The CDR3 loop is CASMRSYGYTF. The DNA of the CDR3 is TGTGCCAGTATGCGTAGCTATGGCTACACCTTC.

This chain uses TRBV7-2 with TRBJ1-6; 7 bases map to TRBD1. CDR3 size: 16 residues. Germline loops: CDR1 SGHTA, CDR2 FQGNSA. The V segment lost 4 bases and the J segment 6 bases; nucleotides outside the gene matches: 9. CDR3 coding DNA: TGTGCCAGCAGCTCCCCCACAGGGGTTAGTAATTCACCCCTCCACTTT. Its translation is CASSSPTGVSNSPLHF. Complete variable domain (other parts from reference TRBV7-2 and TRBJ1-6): GAGVSQSPSNKVTEKGKDVELRCDPISGHTALYWYRQSLGQGLEFLIYFQGNSAPDKSGLPSDRFSAERTGGSVSTLTIQRTQQEDSAVYLCASSSPTGVSNSPLHFGNGTRLTVT.

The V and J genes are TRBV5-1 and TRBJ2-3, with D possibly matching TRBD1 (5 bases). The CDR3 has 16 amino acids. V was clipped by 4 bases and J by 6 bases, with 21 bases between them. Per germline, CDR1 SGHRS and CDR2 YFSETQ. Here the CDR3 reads CASSPTASSRVDTQYF. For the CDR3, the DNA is TGCGCCAGCAGCCCGACAGCCTCCTCGCGCGTCGATACGCAGTATTTT.

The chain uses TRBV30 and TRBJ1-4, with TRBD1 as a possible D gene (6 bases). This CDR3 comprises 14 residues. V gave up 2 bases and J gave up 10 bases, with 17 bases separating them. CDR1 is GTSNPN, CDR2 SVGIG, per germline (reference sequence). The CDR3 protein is CAWSLTGRVGKLFF. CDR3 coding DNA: TGTGCCTGGAGTCTAACAGGGAGGGTAGGAAAACTGTTTTTT.

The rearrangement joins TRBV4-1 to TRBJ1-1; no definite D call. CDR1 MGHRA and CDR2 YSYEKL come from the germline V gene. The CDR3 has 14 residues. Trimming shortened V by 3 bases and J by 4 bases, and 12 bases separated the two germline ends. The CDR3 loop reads CASSHPTLRTEAFF. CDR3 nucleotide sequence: TGCGCCAGCAGCCACCCTACACTACGCACTGAAGCTTTCTTT.

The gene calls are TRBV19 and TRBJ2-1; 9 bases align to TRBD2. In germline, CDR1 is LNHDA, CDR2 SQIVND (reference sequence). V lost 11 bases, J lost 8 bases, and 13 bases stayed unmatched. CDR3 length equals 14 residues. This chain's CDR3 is CAVHGRGGPDEQFF. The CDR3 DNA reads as TGTGCCGTCCACGGGCGGGGGGGCCCAGATGAGCAGTTCTTC.

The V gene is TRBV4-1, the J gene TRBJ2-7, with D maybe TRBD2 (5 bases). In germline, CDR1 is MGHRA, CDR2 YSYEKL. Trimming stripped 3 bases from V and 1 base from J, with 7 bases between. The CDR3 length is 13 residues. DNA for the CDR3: TGCGCCAGCAGCCACCCGGGGTCCTACGAGCAGTACTTC. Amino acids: CASSHPGSYEQYF.

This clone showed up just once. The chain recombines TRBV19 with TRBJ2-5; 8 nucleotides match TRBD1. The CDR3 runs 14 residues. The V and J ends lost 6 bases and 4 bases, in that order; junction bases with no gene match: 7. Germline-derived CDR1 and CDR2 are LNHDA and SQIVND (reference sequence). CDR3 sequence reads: CASRATGAGETQYF. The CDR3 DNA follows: TGTGCCAGTAGAGCGACAGGGGCGGGAGAGACCCAGTACTTC.

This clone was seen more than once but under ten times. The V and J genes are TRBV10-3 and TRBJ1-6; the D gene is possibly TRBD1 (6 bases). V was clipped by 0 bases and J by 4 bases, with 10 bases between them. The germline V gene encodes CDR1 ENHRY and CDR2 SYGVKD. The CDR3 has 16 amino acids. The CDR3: CAISESTGTYNSPLHF. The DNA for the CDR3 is TGTGCCATCAGTGAGTCTACAGGGACATATAATTCACCCCTCCACTTT.

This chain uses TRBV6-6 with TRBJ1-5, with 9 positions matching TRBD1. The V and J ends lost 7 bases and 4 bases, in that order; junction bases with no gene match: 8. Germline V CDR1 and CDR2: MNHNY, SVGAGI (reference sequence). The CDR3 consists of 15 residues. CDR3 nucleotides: TGTGCCAGCACCCCGACAGGGGGATGGAATCAGCCCCAGCATTTT. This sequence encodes CASTPTGGWNQPQHF.

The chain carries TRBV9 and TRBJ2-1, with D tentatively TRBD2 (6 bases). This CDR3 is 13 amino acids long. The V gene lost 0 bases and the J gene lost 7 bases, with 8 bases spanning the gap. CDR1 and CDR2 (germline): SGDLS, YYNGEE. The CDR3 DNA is TGTGCCAGCAGCGTAGGGGACTGGAATGAGCAGTTCTTC. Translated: CASSVGDWNEQFF.

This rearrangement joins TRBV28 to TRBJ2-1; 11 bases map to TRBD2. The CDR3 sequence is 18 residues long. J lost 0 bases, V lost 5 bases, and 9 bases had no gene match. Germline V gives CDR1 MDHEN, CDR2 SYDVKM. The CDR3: CASSSVAGGWSSYNEQFF. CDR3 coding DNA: TGTGCCAGCAGTAGCGTAGCGGGGGGGTGGAGCTCCTACAATGAGCAGTTCTTC. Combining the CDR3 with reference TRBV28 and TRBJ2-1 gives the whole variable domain DVKVTQSSRYLVKRTGEKVFLECVQDMDHENMFWYRQDPGLGLRLIYFSYDVKMKEKGDIPEGYSVSREKKERFSLILESASTNQTSMYLCASSSVAGGWSSYNEQFFGPGTRLTVL.

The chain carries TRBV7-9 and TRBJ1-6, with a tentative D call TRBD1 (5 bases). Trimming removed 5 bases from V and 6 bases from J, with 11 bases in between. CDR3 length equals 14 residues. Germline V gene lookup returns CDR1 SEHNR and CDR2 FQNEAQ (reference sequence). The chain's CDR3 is CASSLDGGNSPLHF. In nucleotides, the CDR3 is TGTGCCAGCAGCCTCGACGGGGGTAATTCACCCCTCCACTTT. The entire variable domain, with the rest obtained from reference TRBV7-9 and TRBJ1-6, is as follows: DTGVSQNPRHKITKRGQNVTFRCDPISEHNRLYWYRQTLGQGPEFLTYFQNEAQLEKSRLLSDRFSAERPKGSFSTLEIQRTEQGDSAMYLCASSLDGGNSPLHFGNGTRLTVT.

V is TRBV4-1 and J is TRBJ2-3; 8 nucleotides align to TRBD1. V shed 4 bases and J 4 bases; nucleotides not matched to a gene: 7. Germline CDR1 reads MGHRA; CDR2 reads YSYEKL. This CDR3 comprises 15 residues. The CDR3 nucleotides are TGCGCCAGCAGCCGCTTGACAGGGGTGGCAGATACGCAGTATTTT. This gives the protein CASSRLTGVADTQYF.

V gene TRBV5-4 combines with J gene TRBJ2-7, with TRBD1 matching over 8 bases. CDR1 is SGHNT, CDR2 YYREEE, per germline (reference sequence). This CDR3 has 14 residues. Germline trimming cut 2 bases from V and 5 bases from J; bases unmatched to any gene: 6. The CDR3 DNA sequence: TGTGCCAGCAGCTTAGGACAGGGAGCCAACGAGCAGTACTTC. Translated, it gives CASSLGQGANEQYF.

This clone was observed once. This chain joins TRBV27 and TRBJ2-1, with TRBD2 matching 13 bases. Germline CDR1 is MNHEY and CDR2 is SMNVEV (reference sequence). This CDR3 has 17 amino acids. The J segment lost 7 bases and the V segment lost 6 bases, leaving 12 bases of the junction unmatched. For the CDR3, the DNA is TGTGCCAGCAGCCGAAGGACTAGCGGGAGTTATTTTAATGAGCAGTTCTTC. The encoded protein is CASSRRTSGSYFNEQFF.

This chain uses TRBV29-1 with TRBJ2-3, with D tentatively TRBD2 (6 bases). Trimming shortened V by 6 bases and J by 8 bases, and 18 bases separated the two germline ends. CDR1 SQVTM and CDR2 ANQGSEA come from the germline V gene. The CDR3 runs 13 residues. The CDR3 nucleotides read TGCAGCGTGAACCGGGAGCTACGGGGTACGCAGTATTTT. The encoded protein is CSVNRELRGTQYF.